This is a list of T cell receptor beta chains from one sample in a study of T cell changes during pregnancy in multiple sclerosis. The assay was immunoSEQ multiplex PCR, and TCRdb's table has in-frame clones only and misses some. The sample records some 64,000 clones, more than 90% being singletons. The starting material was peripheral blood, obtained in the first trimester of pregnancy. The receptors shown here come from a female donor with multiple sclerosis, enrolled in a pregnancy study. Each CDR3 is given with its conserved first and last residue. The order of the fields is D gene, clone size, J gene, V gene, CDR3 DNA, CDR3 protein. A D gene is named only where the DNA matches it firmly. Clone size is stated in some rows and not others, as once, few, many or a class when expanded.

d_call: NA
clone_size: NA
j_call: TRBJ2-5
v_call: TRBV25-1
cdr3_nt: TGTGCCAGCAGGGACAGACAAGAGACCCAGTACTTC
cdr3_aa: CASRDRQETQYF

d_call: NA
clone_size: NA
j_call: TRBJ2-6
v_call: TRBV2
cdr3_nt: TGTGCCAGCAAAGAGGAGTCTGGGGCCAACGTCCTGACTTTC
cdr3_aa: CASKEESGANVLTF

d_call: TRBD1
clone_size: NA
j_call: TRBJ1-1
v_call: TRBV7-2
cdr3_nt: TGTGCCAGCAGCTCCAGTCCGACAGGGAGGACTGAAGCTTTCTTT
cdr3_aa: CASSSSPTGRTEAFF

d_call: NA
clone_size: NA
j_call: TRBJ2-3
v_call: TRBV6-5
cdr3_nt: TGTGCCAGCAGCTTAAACGCGGGCCCTACAGATACGCAGTATTTT
cdr3_aa: CASSLNAGPTDTQYF

d_call: TRBD1
clone_size: once
j_call: TRBJ2-7
v_call: TRBV14
cdr3_nt: TGTGCCAGCAGCCAAGTCGGGGACAGTCCTTACGAGCAGTACTTC
cdr3_aa: CASSQVGDSPYEQYF

d_call: NA
clone_size: NA
j_call: TRBJ1-6
v_call: TRBV27
cdr3_nt: TGTGCCAGCAGTTCCACAGGGAGCAATTCACCCCTCCACTTT
cdr3_aa: CASSSTGSNSPLHF

d_call: TRBD1
clone_size: NA
j_call: TRBJ1-2
v_call: TRBV2
cdr3_nt: TGTGCCAGCAGAGGACAGGGAACCTATGGCTACACCTTC
cdr3_aa: CASRGQGTYGYTF

d_call: TRBD1
clone_size: NA
j_call: TRBJ1-1
v_call: TRBV27
cdr3_nt: TGTGCCAGCGTGAGGATTGGGCAGGGGGTGAACACTGAAGCTTTCTTT
cdr3_aa: CASVRIGQGVNTEAFF

d_call: TRBD1
clone_size: NA
j_call: TRBJ1-2
v_call: TRBV28
cdr3_nt: TGTGCCAGCACTGCGACAGGGGGGTTTCGTGATGGCTACACCTTC
cdr3_aa: CASTATGGFRDGYTF

d_call: TRBD1
clone_size: NA
j_call: TRBJ1-3
v_call: TRBV28
cdr3_nt: TGTGCCAGCAGTCCCCCGGACAGGGAGTCTGGAAACACCATATATTTT
cdr3_aa: CASSPPDRESGNTIYF